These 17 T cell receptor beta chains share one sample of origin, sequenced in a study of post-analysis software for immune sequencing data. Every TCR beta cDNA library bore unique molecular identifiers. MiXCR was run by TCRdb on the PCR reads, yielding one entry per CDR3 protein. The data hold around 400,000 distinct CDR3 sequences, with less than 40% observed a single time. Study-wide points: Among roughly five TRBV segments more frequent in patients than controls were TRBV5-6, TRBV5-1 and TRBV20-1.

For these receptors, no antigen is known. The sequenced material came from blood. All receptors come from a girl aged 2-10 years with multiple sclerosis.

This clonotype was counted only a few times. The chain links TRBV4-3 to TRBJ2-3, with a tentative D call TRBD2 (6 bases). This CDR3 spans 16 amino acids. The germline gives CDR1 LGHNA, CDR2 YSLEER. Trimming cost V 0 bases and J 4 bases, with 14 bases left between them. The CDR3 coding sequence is TGCGCCAGCAGCCAAGACCCCCCCGGGAGTGCAGATACGCAGTATTTT. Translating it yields CASSQDPPGSADTQYF.

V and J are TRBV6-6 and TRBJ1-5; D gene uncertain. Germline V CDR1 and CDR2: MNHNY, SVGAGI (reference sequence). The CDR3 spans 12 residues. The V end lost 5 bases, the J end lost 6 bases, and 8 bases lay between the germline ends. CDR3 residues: CASSAIVQPQHF. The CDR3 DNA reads TGTGCCAGCAGTGCGATCGTTCAGCCCCAGCATTTT.

CDR3 residues: CASRPDLGPYGYTF. The CDR3 region has the DNA TGTGCCAGCAGGCCGGACCTTGGACCCTATGGCTACACCTTC. The chain employs TRBV6-5 and TRBJ1-2, with D unresolved. V lost 6 bases and J lost 4, with 15 bases in between. This CDR3 comprises 14 residues. Germline V gene sequence: CDR1 MNHEY, CDR2 SVGAGI.

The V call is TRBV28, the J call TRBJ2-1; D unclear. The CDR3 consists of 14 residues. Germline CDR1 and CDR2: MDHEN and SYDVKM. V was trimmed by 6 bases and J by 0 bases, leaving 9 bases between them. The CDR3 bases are TGTGCCAGCAGCCCGTATCGCTCCTACAATGAGCAGTTCTTC. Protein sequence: CASSPYRSYNEQFF.

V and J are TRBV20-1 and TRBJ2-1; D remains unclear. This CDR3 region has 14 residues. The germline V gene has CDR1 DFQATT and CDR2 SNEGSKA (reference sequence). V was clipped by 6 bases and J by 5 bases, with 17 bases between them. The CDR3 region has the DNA TGCAGTGCCTACTACCCAGGCGGAAACAATGAGCAGTTCTTC. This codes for CSAYYPGGNNEQFF.

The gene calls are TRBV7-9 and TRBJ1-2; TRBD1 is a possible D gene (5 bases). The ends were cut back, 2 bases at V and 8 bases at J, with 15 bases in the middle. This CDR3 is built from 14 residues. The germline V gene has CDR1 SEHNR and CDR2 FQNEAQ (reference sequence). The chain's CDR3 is CASSLSQGLGGYTF. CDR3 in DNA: TGTGCCAGCAGCTTAAGCCAGGGCCTCGGGGGCTACACCTTC. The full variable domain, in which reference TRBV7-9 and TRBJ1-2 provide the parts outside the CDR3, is DTGVSQNPRHKITKRGQNVTFRCDPISEHNRLYWYRQTLGQGPEFLTYFQNEAQLEKSRLLSDRFSAERPKGSFSTLEIQRTEQGDSAMYLCASSLSQGLGGYTFGSGTRLTVV.

CDR3 sequence: CASSSGTGRPYEQYF. In DNA form, the CDR3 reads TGTGCCAGCAGCTCAGGCACAGGGAGACCTTACGAGCAGTACTTC. The chain uses TRBV11-2 and TRBJ2-7, with a tentative D call TRBD1 (6 bases). V was trimmed by 4 bases and J by 4 bases, leaving 17 bases between them. Germline CDR1 reads SGHAT; CDR2 reads FQNNGV. The CDR3 is 15 residues long.

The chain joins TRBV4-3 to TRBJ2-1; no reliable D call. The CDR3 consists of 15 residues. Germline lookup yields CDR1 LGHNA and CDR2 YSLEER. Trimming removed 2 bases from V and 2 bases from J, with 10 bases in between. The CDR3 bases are TGCGCCAGCAGCCAATTGTCACTACCCTACAATGAGCAGTTCTTC. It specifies CASSQLSLPYNEQFF.

CDR3 in amino acids: CASSLAPTQETQYF. CDR3 DNA: TGCGCCAGCAGCTTGGCCCCAACCCAAGAGACCCAGTACTTC. V gene TRBV5-1 combines with J gene TRBJ2-5; D gene ambiguous. V dropped 0 bases and J dropped 1 base, with 7 bases sitting between them. This CDR3 contains 14 residues. Germline V lookup: CDR1 SGHRS, CDR2 YFSETQ.

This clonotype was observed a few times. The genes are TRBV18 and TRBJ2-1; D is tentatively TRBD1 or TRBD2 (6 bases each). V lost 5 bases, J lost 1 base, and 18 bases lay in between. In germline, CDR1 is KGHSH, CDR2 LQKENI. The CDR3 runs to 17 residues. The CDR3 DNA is TGTGCCAGCTCATCGGCCGGGGGCTGGGGATCCTACAATGAGCAGTTCTTC. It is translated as CASSSAGGWGSYNEQFF.

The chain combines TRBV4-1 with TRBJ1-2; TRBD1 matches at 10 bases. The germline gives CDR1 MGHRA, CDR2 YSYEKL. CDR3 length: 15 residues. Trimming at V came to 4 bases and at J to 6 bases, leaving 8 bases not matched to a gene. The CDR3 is CASSRNPGQGNGYTF. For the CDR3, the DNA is TGCGCCAGCAGCCGAAACCCGGGACAGGGGAATGGCTACACCTTC.

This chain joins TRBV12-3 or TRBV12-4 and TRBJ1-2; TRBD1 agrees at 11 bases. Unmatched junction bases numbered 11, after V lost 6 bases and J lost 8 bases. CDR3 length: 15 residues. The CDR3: CASSRRRTGGDGYTF. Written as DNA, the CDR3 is TGTGCCAGCAGCCGTCGCCGGACAGGGGGCGACGGCTACACCTTC.

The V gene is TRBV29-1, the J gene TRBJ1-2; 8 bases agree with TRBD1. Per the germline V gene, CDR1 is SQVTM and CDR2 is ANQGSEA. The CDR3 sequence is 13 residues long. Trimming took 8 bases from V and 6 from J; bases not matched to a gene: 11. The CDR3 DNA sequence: TGCAGCCTTTCAGACAGGGGCCGCGATGGCTACACCTTC. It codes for CSLSDRGRDGYTF.

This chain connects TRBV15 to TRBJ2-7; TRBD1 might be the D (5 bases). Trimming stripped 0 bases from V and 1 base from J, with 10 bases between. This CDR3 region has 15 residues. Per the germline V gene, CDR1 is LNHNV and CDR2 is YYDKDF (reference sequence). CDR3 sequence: CATSRDPAGSYEQYF. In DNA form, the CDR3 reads TGTGCCACCAGCAGAGATCCCGCAGGGTCCTACGAGCAGTACTTC.

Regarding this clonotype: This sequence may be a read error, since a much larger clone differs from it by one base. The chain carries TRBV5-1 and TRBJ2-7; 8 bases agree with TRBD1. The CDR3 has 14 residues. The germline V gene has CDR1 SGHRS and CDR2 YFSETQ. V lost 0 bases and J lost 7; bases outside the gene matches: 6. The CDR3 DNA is TGCGCCAGCAGCTTGGGACAGGGGTTGAATGAGCAGTACTTC. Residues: CASSLGQGLNEQYF.

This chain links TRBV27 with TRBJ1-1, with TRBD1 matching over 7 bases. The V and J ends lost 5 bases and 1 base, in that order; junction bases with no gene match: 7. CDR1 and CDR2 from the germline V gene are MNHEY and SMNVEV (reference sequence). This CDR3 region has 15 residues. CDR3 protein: CASSRNRGKNTEAFF. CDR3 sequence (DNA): TGTGCCAGCAGTAGAAACAGGGGCAAGAACACTGAAGCTTTCTTT.

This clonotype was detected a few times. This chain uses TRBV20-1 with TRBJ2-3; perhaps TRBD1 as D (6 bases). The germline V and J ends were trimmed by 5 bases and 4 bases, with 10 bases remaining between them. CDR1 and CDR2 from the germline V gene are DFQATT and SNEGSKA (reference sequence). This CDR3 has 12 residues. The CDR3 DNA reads TGCAGTGCTCAACAGGGTTCAGATACGCAGTATTTT. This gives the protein CSAQQGSDTQYF.